This T cell receptor beta chain is drawn from a study of blood T cell repertoires in COVID-19. Overall study context: COVID-19 samples, acute and convalescent, were from the United States, Italy and Spain. Nucleic acid was either cDNA or gDNA, and it came from T cells, B-cell-depleted T cells, or PBMCs.

Germline V gene sequence: CDR1 MNHEY, CDR2 SMNVEV (reference sequence). The CDR3 spans 15 residues. The trim removed 6 bases at V and 9 bases at J, leaving 7 bases unmatched. Study processing details: Amplification of reference gene primers was used by the study to estimate nucleated cell counts. Clones were read by immunoSEQ multiplex PCR, and TCRdb kept only the in-frame ones, dropping some. V, J and clone size are those of that table, while D and trimming were read from the DNA. The sample includes roughly 400,000 clones, 88% of them seen just once. Participants came from about two dozen US areas, aged about 18 to 89 years.

The rearrangement joins TRBV27 to TRBJ1-6, with 11 bases identical to TRBD1. This TCR came from a woman aged 35 to 49 with acute COVID-19. The sequencing input was PBMCs or T cells enriched from blood (not recorded which). Written as DNA, the CDR3 is TGTGCCAGCAGCCCCGGACAGGGGGCAGGTTCACCCCTCCACTTT. Its translation: CASSPGQGAGSPLHF.